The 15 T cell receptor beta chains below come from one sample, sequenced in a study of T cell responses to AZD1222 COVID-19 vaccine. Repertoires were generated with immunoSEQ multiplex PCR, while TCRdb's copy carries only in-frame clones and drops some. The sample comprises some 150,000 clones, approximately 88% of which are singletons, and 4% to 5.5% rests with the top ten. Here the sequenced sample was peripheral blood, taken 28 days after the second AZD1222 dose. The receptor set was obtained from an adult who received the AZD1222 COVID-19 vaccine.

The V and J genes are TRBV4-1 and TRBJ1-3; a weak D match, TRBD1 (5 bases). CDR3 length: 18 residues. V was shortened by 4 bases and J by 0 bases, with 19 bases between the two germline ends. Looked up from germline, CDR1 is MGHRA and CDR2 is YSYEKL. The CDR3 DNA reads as TGCGCCAGCAGCCCCGGGACGGACCTACCGATCTCTGGAAACACCATATATTTT. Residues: CASSPGTDLPISGNTIYF.

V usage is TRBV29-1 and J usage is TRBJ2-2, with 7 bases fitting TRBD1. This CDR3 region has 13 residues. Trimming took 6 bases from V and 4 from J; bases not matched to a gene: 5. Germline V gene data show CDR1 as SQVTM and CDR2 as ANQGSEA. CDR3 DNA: TGCAGCGTGGCACAGGGGCTCACCGGGGAGCTGTTTTTT. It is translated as CSVAQGLTGELFF.

The CDR3 region is CASSEWAGNTEAFF. The CDR3 DNA is TGTGCCAGCAGTGAATGGGCAGGGAACACTGAAGCTTTCTTT. V gene TRBV6-1 combines with J gene TRBJ1-1; no firm D call. This CDR3 comprises 14 residues. Germline V gene lookup returns CDR1 MNHNS and CDR2 SASEGT. V was clipped by 2 bases and J by 1 base, with 8 bases between them.

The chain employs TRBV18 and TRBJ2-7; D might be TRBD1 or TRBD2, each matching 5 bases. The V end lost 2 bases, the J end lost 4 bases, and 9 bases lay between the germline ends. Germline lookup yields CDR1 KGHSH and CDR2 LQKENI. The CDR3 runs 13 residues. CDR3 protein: CASSPRDEYEQYF. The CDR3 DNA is TGTGCCAGCTCACCAAGGGACGAGTACGAGCAGTACTTC.

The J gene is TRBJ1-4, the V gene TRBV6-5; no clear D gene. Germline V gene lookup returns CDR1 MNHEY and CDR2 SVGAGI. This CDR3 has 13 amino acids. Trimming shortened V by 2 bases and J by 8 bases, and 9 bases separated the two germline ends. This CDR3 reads CASSYGRAEKLFF. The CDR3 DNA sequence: TGTGCCAGCAGTTACGGGAGGGCGGAAAAACTGTTTTTT.

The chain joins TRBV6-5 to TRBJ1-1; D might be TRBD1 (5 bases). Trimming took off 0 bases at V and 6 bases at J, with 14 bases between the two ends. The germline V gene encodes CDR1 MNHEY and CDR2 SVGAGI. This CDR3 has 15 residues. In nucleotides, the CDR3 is TGTGCCAGCAGTTACTCGCCTTGGGGGAGCGCTGAAGCTTTCTTT. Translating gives CASSYSPWGSAEAFF.

The CDR3 spells CASSSQGASYNEQFF. Written as DNA, the CDR3 is TGCGCCAGCAGCTCTCAGGGAGCGTCCTACAATGAGCAGTTCTTC. The chain employs TRBV5-1 and TRBJ2-1; D may be TRBD1 or TRBD2 (5 bases each). Trimming left V 3 bases short and J 1 base short, with 11 bases between. The V gene's germline CDR1 is SGHRS and CDR2 YFSETQ. CDR3 length equals 15 residues.

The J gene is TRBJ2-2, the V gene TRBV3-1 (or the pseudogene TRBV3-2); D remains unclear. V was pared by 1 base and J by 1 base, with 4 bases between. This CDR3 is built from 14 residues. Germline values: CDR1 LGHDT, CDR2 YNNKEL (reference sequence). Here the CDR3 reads CASSQAVNTGELFF. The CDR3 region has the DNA TGTGCCAGCAGCCAAGCTGTGAACACCGGGGAGCTGTTTTTT.

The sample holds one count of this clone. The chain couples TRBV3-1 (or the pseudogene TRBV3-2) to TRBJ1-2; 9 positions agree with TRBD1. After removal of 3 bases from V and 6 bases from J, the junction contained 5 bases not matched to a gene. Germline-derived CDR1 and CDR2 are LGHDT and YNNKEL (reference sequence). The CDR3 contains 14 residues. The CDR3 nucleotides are TGTGCCAGCAGCCAGCCACAGGGGGCCAATGGCTACACCTTC. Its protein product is CASSQPQGANGYTF.

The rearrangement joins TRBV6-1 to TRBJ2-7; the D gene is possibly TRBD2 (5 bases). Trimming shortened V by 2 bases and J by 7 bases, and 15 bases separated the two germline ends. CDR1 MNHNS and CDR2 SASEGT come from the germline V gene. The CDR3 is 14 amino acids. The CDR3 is CASSESTVTGEQYF. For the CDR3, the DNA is TGTGCCAGCAGTGAATCTACAGTCACGGGGGAGCAGTACTTC.

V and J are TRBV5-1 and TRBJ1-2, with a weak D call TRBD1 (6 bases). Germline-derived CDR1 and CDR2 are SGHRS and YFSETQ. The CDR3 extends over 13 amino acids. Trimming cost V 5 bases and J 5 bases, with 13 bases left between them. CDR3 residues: CASSNGGRYGYTF. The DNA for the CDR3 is TGCGCCAGCAGTAACGGGGGGCGGTATGGCTACACCTTC.

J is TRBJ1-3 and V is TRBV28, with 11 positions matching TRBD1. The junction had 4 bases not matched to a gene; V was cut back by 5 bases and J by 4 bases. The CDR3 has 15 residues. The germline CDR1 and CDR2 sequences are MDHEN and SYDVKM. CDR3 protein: CASSLDRGPGNTIYF. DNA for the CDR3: TGTGCCAGCAGTCTGGACAGGGGGCCCGGAAACACCATATATTTT.

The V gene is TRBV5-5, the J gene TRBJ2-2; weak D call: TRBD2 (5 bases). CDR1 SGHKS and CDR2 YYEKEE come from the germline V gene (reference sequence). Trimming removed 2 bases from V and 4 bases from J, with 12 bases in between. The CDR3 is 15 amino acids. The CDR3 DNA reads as TGTGCCAGCAGCTTTGGGAGCTGGGGCACCGGGGAGCTGTTTTTT. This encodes CASSFGSWGTGELFF.

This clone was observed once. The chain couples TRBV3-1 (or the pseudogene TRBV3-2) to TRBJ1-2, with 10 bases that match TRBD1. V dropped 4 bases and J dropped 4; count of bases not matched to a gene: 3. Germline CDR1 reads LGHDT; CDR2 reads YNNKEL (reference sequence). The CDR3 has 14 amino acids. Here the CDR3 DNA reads TGTGCCAGCAGCCGGACAGGGGGTGGCTATGGCTACACCTTC. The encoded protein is CASSRTGGGYGYTF.

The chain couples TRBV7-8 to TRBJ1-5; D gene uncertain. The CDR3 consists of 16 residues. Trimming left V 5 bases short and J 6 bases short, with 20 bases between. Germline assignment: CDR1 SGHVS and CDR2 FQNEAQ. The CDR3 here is CASSPTLAGFGQPQHF. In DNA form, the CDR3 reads TGTGCCAGCAGCCCAACCCTTGCGGGGTTCGGTCAGCCCCAGCATTTT.